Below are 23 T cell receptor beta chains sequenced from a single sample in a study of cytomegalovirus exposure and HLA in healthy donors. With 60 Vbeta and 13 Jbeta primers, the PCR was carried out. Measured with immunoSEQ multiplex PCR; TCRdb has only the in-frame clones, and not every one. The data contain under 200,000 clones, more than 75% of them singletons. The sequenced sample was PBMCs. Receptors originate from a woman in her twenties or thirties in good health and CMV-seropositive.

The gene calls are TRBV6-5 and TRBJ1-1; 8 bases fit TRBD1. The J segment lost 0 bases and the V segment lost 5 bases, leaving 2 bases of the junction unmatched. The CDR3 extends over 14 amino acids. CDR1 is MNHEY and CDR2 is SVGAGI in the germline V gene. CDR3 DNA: TGTGCCAGCAGTCGGACAGGGTTGAACACTGAAGCTTTCTTT. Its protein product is CASSRTGLNTEAFF.

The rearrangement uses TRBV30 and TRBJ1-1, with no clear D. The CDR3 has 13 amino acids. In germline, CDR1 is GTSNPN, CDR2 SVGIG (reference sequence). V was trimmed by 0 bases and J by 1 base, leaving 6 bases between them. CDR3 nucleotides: TGTGCCTGGAGTGTGACATCGAACACTGAAGCTTTCTTT. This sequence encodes CAWSVTSNTEAFF.

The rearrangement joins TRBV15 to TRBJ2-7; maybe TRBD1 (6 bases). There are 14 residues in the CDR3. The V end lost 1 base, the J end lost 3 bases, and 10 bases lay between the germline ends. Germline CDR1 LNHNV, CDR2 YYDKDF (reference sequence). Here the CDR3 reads CATSRGLDSYEQYF. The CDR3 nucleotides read TGTGCCACCAGCAGAGGACTGGACAGCTACGAGCAGTACTTC.

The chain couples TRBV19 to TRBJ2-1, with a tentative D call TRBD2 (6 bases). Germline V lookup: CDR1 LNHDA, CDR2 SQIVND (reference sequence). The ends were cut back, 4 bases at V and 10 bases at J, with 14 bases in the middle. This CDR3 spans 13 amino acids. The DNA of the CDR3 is TGTGCCAGTAGTACAACTAGCCTTGGGGAGCAGTTCTTC. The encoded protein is CASSTTSLGEQFF.

The CDR3 nucleotides read TGTGCCAGCAGGGGACAGGGGATCTACGAGCAGTACTTC. Amino acid sequence: CASRGQGIYEQYF. This chain connects TRBV28 to TRBJ2-7, with 10 bases aligning to TRBD1. After removal of 6 bases from V and 3 bases from J, the junction contained 2 bases not matched to a gene. Germline V lookup: CDR1 MDHEN, CDR2 SYDVKM. The CDR3 has 13 amino acids.

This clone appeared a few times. For the CDR3, the DNA is TGTGCCACCAGCAGAGTTCGGGGAAAGGACACTGAAGCTTTCTTT. Translating gives CATSRVRGKDTEAFF. The rearrangement joins TRBV15 to TRBJ1-1; D remains unclear. With 1 base removed from V and 3 bases from J, the gap between germline ends came to 12 bases. The CDR3 has 15 amino acids. Germline CDR1 reads LNHNV; CDR2 reads YYDKDF (reference sequence).

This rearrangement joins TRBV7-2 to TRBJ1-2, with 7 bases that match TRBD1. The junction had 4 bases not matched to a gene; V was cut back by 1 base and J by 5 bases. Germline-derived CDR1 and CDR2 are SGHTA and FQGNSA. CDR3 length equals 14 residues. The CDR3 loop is CASSLEGTVYGYTF. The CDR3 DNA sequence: TGTGCCAGCAGCTTAGAGGGGACAGTTTATGGCTACACCTTC.

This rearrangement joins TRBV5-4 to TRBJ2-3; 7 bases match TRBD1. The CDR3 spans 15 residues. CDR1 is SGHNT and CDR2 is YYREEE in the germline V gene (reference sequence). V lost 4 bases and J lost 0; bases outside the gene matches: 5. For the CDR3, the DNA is TGTGCCAGCAGCCACCTAGGGGGCAGCACAGATACGCAGTATTTT. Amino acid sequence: CASSHLGGSTDTQYF.

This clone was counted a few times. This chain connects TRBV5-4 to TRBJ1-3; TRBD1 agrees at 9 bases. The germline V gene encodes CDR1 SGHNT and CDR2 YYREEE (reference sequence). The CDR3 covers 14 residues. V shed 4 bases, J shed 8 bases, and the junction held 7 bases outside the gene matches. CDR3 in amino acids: CASSPDRGRDTIYF. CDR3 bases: TGTGCCAGCAGCCCGGACAGGGGTCGGGACACCATATATTTT.

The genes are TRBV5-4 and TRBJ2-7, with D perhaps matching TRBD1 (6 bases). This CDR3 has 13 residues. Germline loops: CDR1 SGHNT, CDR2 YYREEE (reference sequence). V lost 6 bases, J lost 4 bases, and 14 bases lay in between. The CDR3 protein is CASNSQGMYEQYF. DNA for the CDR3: TGTGCCAGCAACTCCCAGGGGATGTACGAGCAGTACTTC.

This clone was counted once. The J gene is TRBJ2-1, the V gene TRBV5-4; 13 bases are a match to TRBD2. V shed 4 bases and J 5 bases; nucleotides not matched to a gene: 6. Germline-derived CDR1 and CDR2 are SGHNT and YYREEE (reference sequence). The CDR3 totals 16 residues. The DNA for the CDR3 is TGTGCCAGCAGCCCCGGACTAGCGGGAGTTCACAATGAGCAGTTCTTC. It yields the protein CASSPGLAGVHNEQFF. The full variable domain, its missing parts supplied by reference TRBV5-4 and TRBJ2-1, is ETGVTQSPTHLIKTRGQQVTLRCSSQSGHNTVSWYQQALGQGPQFIFQYYREEENGRGNFPPRFSGLQFPNYSSELNVNALELDDSALYLCASSPGLAGVHNEQFFGPGTRLTVL.

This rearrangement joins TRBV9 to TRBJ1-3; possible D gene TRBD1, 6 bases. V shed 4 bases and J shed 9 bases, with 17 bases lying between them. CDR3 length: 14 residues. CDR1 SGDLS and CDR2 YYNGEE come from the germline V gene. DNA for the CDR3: TGTGCCAGCAGCCCCCACCAGGGGCCGAGCACCATATATTTT. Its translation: CASSPHQGPSTIYF.

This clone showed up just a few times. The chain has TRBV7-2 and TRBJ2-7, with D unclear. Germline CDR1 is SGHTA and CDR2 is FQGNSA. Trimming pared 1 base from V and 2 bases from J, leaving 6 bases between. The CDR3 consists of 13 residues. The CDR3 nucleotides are TGTGCCAGCAGCTTAGGGCTAGCCTACGAGCAGTACTTC. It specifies CASSLGLAYEQYF.

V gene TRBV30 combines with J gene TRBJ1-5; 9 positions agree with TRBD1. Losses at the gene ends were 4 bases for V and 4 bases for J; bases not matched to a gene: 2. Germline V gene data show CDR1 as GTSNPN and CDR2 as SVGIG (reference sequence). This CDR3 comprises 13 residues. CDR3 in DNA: TGTGCCTGGAAACAGGGGGCAAATCAGCCCCAGCATTTT. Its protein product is CAWKQGANQPQHF.

CDR3 protein: CASSDSRTSSYNEQFF. DNA for the CDR3: TGTGCCAGCAGTGACTCTCGGACTAGCTCTTACAATGAGCAGTTCTTC. J is TRBJ2-1 and V is TRBV6-4; 8 nucleotides match TRBD2. Unmatched junction bases numbered 5, after V lost 0 bases and J lost 4 bases. Germline V gene data show CDR1 as MRHNA and CDR2 as SNTAGT. The CDR3 has 16 amino acids.

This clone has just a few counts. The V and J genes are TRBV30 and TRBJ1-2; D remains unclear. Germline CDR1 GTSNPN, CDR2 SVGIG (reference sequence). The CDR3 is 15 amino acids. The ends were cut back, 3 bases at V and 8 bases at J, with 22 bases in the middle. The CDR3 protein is CAWRIDRRNREGYTF. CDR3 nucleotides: TGTGCCTGGAGGATCGATAGACGGAATCGGGAGGGCTACACCTTC.

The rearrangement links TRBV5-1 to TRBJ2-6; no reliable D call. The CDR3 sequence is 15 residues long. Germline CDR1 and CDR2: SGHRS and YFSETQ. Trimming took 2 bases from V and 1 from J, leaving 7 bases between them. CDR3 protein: CASSLRVSGANVLTF. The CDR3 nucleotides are TGCGCCAGCAGCTTACGGGTTTCTGGGGCCAACGTCCTGACTTTC.

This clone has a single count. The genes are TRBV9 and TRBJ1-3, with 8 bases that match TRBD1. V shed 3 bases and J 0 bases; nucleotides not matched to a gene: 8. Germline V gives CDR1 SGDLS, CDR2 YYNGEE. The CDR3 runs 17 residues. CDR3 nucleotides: TGTGCCAGCAGCGCGGTGACAGGGGCCCACTCTGGAAACACCATATATTTT. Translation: CASSAVTGAHSGNTIYF.

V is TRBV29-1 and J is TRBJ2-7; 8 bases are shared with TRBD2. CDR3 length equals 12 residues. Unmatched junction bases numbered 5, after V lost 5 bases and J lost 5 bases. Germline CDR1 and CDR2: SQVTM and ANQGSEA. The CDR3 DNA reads TGCAGCGTTTCAGCGGGAGCCAACGAGCAGTACTTC. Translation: CSVSAGANEQYF.

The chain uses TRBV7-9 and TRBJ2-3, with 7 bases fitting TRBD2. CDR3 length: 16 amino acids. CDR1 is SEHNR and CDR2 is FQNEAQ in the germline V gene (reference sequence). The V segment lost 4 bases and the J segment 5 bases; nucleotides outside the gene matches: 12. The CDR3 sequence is CASSWRLASTGDTQYF. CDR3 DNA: TGTGCCAGCAGCTGGCGACTAGCTTCTACGGGAGATACGCAGTATTTT.

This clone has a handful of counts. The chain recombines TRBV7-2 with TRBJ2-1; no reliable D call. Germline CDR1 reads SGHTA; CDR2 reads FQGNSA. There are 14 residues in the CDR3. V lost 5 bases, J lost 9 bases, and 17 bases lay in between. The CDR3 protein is CASSRTVQNSEQFF. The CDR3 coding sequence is TGTGCCAGCAGCCGAACCGTTCAAAACAGTGAGCAGTTCTTC. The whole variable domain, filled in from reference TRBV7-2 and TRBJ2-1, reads GAGVSQSPSNKVTEKGKDVELRCDPISGHTALYWYRQSLGQGLEFLIYFQGNSAPDKSGLPSDRFSAERTGGSVSTLTIQRTQQEDSAVYLCASSRTVQNSEQFFGPGTRLTVL.

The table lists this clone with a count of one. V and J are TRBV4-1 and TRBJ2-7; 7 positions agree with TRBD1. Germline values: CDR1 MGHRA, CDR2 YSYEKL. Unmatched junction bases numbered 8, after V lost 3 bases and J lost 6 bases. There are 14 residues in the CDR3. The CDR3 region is CASSHYRGRGEQYF. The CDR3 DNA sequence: TGCGCCAGCAGCCACTACAGGGGAAGAGGCGAGCAGTACTTC.

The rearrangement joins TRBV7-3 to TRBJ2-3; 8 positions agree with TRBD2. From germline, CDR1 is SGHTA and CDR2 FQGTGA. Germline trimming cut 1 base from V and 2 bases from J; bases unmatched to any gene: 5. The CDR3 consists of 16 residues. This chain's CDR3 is CASSLNPAGATDTQYF. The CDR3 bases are TGTGCCAGCAGCTTAAACCCAGCGGGGGCCACAGATACGCAGTATTTT.